Listed here is a single TCR beta chain. Its specificity is unknown. CDR1 is SGHDT and CDR2 is YYEEEE in the germline V gene. The CDR3 is made up of 19 amino acids. Losses at the gene ends were 1 base for V and 0 bases for J; bases not matched to a gene: 12. The sample comes from a study of Ad26.COV2.S vaccination and SARS-CoV-2 variants. Study information: The authors gave Ad26.COV2.S intramuscularly, either once or twice 56 days apart. Regarding the study as a whole: Vaccinees reportedly had broad spike-specific CD8+ and CD4+ T cell responses. Among vaccine recipients, spike-specific TCR breadth exceeded that of placebo recipients.

Stated treatment: roughly 18 received Ad26.COV2.S at low or high dose, single or two shots; about 5 received placebo; per-sample allocation not given. Specimens were obtained on day 63 following the first vaccine or placebo injection. Some clones are missing from TCRdb's copy, which holds only in-frame ones; the method was immunoSEQ multiplex PCR. The data show approximately 450,000 clones, about 93% seen once. This sequence joins TRBV5-6 and TRBJ2-3; 9 bases line up with TRBD2. The origin of this receptor is a person between 18 and 65 years old who received the Ad26.COV2.S COVID-19 vaccine or a placebo. Sequencing was performed on peripheral blood, taken in a trial of Ad26.COV2.S vaccine versus placebo. The CDR3 DNA reads TGTGCCAGCAGCTTGACGTCGGGGACTAGCTCATCTAGCACAGATACGCAGTATTTT. This encodes CASSLTSGTSSSSTDTQYF.